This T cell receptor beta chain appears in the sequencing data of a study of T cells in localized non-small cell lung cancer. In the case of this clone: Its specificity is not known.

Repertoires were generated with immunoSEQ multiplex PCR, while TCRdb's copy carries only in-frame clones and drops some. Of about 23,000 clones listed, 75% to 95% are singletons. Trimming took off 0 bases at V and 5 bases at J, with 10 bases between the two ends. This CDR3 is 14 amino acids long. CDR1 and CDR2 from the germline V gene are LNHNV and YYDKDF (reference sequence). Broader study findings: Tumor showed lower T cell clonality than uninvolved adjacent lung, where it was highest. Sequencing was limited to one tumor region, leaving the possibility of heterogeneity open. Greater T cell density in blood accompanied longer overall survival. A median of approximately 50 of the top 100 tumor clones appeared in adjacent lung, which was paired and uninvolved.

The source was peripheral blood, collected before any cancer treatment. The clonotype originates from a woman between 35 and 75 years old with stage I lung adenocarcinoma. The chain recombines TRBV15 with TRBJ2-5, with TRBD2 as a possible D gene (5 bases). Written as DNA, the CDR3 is TGTGCCACCAGCAGAGATTCGTGGGAGGAGACCCAGTACTTC. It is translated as CATSRDSWEETQYF. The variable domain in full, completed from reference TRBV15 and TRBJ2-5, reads DAMVIQNPRYQVTQFGKPVTLSCSQTLNHNVMYWYQQKSSQAPKLLFHYYDKDFNNEADTPDNFQSRRPNTSFCFLDIRSPGLGDTAMYLCATSRDSWEETQYFGPGTRLLVL.